What follows are 27 T cell receptor beta chains derived from one specimen sequenced in a study of blood T cell dynamics during melanoma immunotherapy. Time point in this sample: week 3, after first cycle of checkpoint inhibitor. Method: immunoSEQ multiplex PCR; TCRdb's copy keeps in-frame clones and lacks some. The data contain about 8,200 clones, more than 75% of them singletons. The starting material was blood, obtained from a patient treated with checkpoint blockade. The receptors were sampled from a human donor with melanoma.

As regards this clone: Mismatch with germline at one junction end may stem from a read error. The chain uses TRBV6-5 and TRBJ1-2; 9 bases are shared with TRBD1. Germline CDR1 MNHEY, CDR2 SVGAGI. The CDR3 has 14 residues. CDR3 amino acids: CASSQEGQGYDYTF. CDR3 in DNA: TGTGCCAGCAGTCAAGAGGGACAGGGTTATGACTACACCTTC.

In its sample, this clone was seen once. The chain joins TRBV4-3 to TRBJ2-3; 11 bases are shared with TRBD2. The junction had 1 base not matched to a gene; V was cut back by 2 bases and J by 6 bases. The germline V gene has CDR1 LGHNA and CDR2 YSLEER. This CDR3 has 14 residues. The CDR3 sequence: CASSQRTSGDTQYF. In nucleotides, the CDR3 is TGCGCCAGCAGCCAAAGGACTAGCGGGGATACGCAGTATTTT.

The rearrangement uses TRBV4-1 and TRBJ2-7, with D uncertain. The CDR3 loop spans 13 amino acids. V was pared by 0 bases and J by 4 bases, with 7 bases between. Germline CDR1 is MGHRA and CDR2 is YSYEKL. The CDR3 sequence is CASSQDWGYEQYF. The CDR3 nucleotides read TGCGCCAGCAGCCAAGATTGGGGATACGAGCAGTACTTC.

The chain joins TRBV15 to TRBJ1-2; D not resolved. Germline V gives CDR1 LNHNV, CDR2 YYDKDF (reference sequence). The CDR3 length is 14 residues. The V and J ends lost 1 base and 0 bases respectively, with 6 bases between them. CDR3 nucleotide sequence: TGTGCCACCAGCAGAGTGGAGCCTAACTATGGCTACACCTTC. This gives the protein CATSRVEPNYGYTF.

The chain joins TRBV5-1 to TRBJ1-3, with D unclear. The CDR3 sequence is 14 residues long. Germline CDR1 SGHRS, CDR2 YFSETQ. V lost 2 bases and J 4 bases, leaving 10 bases between the germline ends. The CDR3 bases are TGCGCCAGCAGCTTTAGCGGAGTCGGAAACACCATATATTTT. Translation: CASSFSGVGNTIYF. Variable domain in full (rest from reference TRBV5-1 and TRBJ1-3): KAGVTQTPRYLIKTRGQQVTLSCSPISGHRSVSWYQQTPGQGLQFLFEYFSETQRNKGNFPGRFSGRQFSNSRSEMNVSTLELGDSALYLCASSFSGVGNTIYFGEGSWLTVV.

This clone came up a few times. The chain recombines TRBV18 with TRBJ2-7; no clear D gene. Germline lookup yields CDR1 KGHSH and CDR2 LQKENI. This CDR3 is 11 amino acids long. V lost 6 bases and J 1 base, leaving 4 bases between the germline ends. CDR3 residues: CASSTSYEQYF. The CDR3 nucleotides read TGTGCCAGCTCCACTTCCTACGAGCAGTACTTC.

The chain employs TRBV7-9 and TRBJ1-2; D gene ambiguous. The ends were cut back, 0 bases at V and 7 bases at J, with 12 bases in the middle. The CDR3 length is 14 residues. Germline CDR1 is SEHNR and CDR2 is FQNEAQ (reference sequence). The CDR3 loop reads CASSLAGGVAGYTF. In DNA form, the CDR3 reads TGTGCCAGCAGCTTAGCGGGTGGGGTAGCTGGCTACACCTTC.

The gene calls are TRBV5-1 and TRBJ1-1; possible D gene TRBD1, 5 bases. V lost 0 bases and J 3 bases, leaving 9 bases between the germline ends. This CDR3 comprises 14 residues. Looked up from germline, CDR1 is SGHRS and CDR2 is YFSETQ. The CDR3 is CASSLGDGDTEAFF. CDR3 DNA sequence: TGCGCCAGCAGCTTGGGGGACGGAGACACTGAAGCTTTCTTT. The complete variable domain, with remaining parts taken from reference TRBV5-1 and TRBJ1-1, reads KAGVTQTPRYLIKTRGQQVTLSCSPISGHRSVSWYQQTPGQGLQFLFEYFSETQRNKGNFPGRFSGRQFSNSRSEMNVSTLELGDSALYLCASSLGDGDTEAFFGQGTRLTVV.

This rearrangement joins TRBV19 to TRBJ1-2; D perhaps matches TRBD1 (5 bases). The CDR3 covers 16 residues. The V end was cut by 5 bases, the J end by 0 bases, with 16 bases between. In germline, CDR1 is LNHDA, CDR2 SQIVND (reference sequence). CDR3 sequence (DNA): TGTGCCAGTAGTCCCGCGGGACTTTTAGCTAACTATGGCTACACCTTC. Its protein product is CASSPAGLLANYGYTF.

CDR3 region: CASRGRYEQYF. CDR3 sequence (DNA): TGTGCCAGCAGAGGACGATACGAGCAGTACTTC. The gene calls are TRBV2 and TRBJ2-7; D not resolved. The CDR3 contains 11 residues. Germline-derived CDR1 and CDR2 are SNHLY and FYNNEI. Trimming took off 6 bases at V and 4 bases at J, with 7 bases between the two ends.

The chain has TRBV2 and TRBJ1-5; 7 bases are a match to TRBD1. In germline, CDR1 is SNHLY, CDR2 FYNNEI. Trimming took 4 bases from V and 6 from J; bases not matched to a gene: 9. The length of the CDR3 is 15 residues. The CDR3 region has the DNA TGTGCCAGCAGTGCGGTCAGACAGGGACCTCAGCCCCAGCATTTT. This gives the protein CASSAVRQGPQPQHF.

This clone is a singleton in its sample. This chain joins TRBV6-4 and TRBJ1-1; a weak D match, TRBD1 (5 bases). Trimming took off 5 bases at V and 4 bases at J, with 14 bases between the two ends. Germline assignment: CDR1 MRHNA and CDR2 SNTAGT. The CDR3 runs 14 residues. CDR3 residues: CASSFDGGVTEAFF. CDR3 DNA: TGTGCCAGCAGTTTCGACGGGGGTGTCACTGAAGCTTTCTTT.

CDR3 sequence (DNA): TGTGCCAGCAGCGTAGTAACAGGCGACTATGGCTACACCTTC. It specifies CASSVVTGDYGYTF. The genes are TRBV9 and TRBJ1-2; D may be TRBD1 (5 bases). CDR1 is SGDLS, CDR2 YYNGEE, per germline. There are 14 residues in the CDR3. Trimming cost V 0 bases and J 3 bases, with 9 bases left between them. The full variable domain, completed using reference TRBV9 and TRBJ1-2, is DSGVTQTPKHLITATGQRVTLRCSPRSGDLSVYWYQQSLDQGLQFLIQYYNGEERAKGNILERFSAQQFPDLHSELNLSSLELGDSALYFCASSVVTGDYGYTFGSGTRLTVV.

This clone was found once. This rearrangement joins TRBV2 to TRBJ1-2, with a possible D match to TRBD1 (6 bases). This CDR3 region has 15 residues. V gave up 0 bases and J gave up 7 bases, with 15 bases separating them. Germline V gene sequence: CDR1 SNHLY, CDR2 FYNNEI. The CDR3 is CASSEAGGAGPGYTF. CDR3 nucleotide sequence: TGTGCCAGCAGTGAAGCTGGGGGGGCGGGCCCTGGCTACACCTTC.

V gene TRBV29-1 combines with J gene TRBJ1-2, with 9 bases that match TRBD1. The ends lost 6 bases at V and 7 bases at J; junction bases unmatched: 15. CDR1 and CDR2 (germline): SQVTM, ANQGSEA. CDR3 length: 15 amino acids. CDR3 sequence reads: CSVPGTGPIMGGYTF. Written as DNA, the CDR3 is TGCAGCGTGCCCGGGACAGGGCCCATTATGGGTGGCTACACCTTC.

The chain recombines TRBV5-4 with TRBJ2-7; weak D call: TRBD2 (5 bases). V was cut by 5 bases and J by 4 bases, with 22 bases left in between. This CDR3 comprises 16 residues. Per the germline V gene, CDR1 is SGHNT and CDR2 is YYREEE (reference sequence). The CDR3: CASRSEPAELGYEQYF. The CDR3 bases are TGTGCCAGCAGGTCCGAGCCAGCGGAGTTAGGTTACGAGCAGTACTTC.

This clone was recorded only once. The chain carries TRBV6-1 and TRBJ1-2, with 7 nucleotides matching TRBD1. Germline-derived CDR1 and CDR2 are MNHNS and SASEGT. V lost 7 bases and J lost 0; bases outside the gene matches: 8. The CDR3 contains 15 residues. CDR3 DNA: TGTGCCAGCACCCTCCCGACAGGGACTAACTATGGCTACACCTTC. Its translation: CASTLPTGTNYGYTF.

The chain recombines TRBV12-5 with TRBJ2-7; D gene uncertain. The germline V gene has CDR1 LGHNT and CDR2 FRNRAP. The germline V and J ends were trimmed by 6 bases and 4 bases, with 7 bases remaining between them. The CDR3 extends over 11 amino acids. This CDR3 is CASGHSYEQYF. CDR3 coding DNA: TGTGCTAGTGGACACAGTTACGAGCAGTACTTC.

The sample holds one count of this clone. The chain uses TRBV6-1 and TRBJ2-7; D unclear. This CDR3 has 12 amino acids. V lost 3 bases, J lost 5 bases, and 8 bases lay in between. CDR1 and CDR2 (germline): MNHNS, SASEGT. CDR3 protein: CASSESIHEQYF. For the CDR3, the DNA is TGTGCCAGCAGTGAGTCCATCCACGAGCAGTACTTC.

The chain combines TRBV30 with TRBJ1-1, with TRBD1 as a possible D gene (6 bases). CDR3 length: 13 residues. The germline V gene encodes CDR1 GTSNPN and CDR2 SVGIG (reference sequence). V was trimmed by 0 bases and J by 11 bases, leaving 16 bases between them. Here the CDR3 reads CAWSVLGTRRAFF. The CDR3 DNA sequence: TGTGCCTGGAGTGTACTAGGGACAAGGCGGGCTTTCTTT. The full variable domain, its missing parts supplied by reference TRBV30 and TRBJ1-1, is SQTIHQWPATLVQPVGSPLSLECTVEGTSNPNLYWYRQAAGRGLQLLFYSVGIGQISSEVPQNLSASRPQDRQFILSSKKLLLSDSGFYLCAWSVLGTRRAFFGQGTRLTVV.

The rearrangement links TRBV9 to TRBJ1-1; D gene ambiguous. CDR1 is SGDLS, CDR2 YYNGEE, per germline. The V and J ends lost 0 bases and 2 bases respectively, with 5 bases between them. This CDR3 is built from 13 residues. The CDR3 protein is CASSVAPNTEAFF. The CDR3 DNA reads as TGTGCCAGCAGCGTAGCCCCAAACACTGAAGCTTTCTTT.

This chain joins TRBV19 and TRBJ1-2; D might be TRBD1 (5 bases). The germline gives CDR1 LNHDA, CDR2 SQIVND (reference sequence). The V end was cut by 7 bases, the J end by 4 bases, with 19 bases between. The CDR3 is 15 residues long. CDR3 region: CASTIPGGAIYGYTF. In DNA, the CDR3 is TGTGCCAGTACCATACCAGGCGGGGCCATCTATGGCTACACCTTC. Together with reference TRBV19 and TRBJ1-2, the CDR3 gives the full variable domain: DGGITQSPKYLFRKEGQNVTLSCEQNLNHDAMYWYRQDPGQGLRLIYYSQIVNDFQKGDIAEGYSVSREKKESFPLTVTSAQKNPTAFYLCASTIPGGAIYGYTFGSGTRLTVV.

The chain couples TRBV5-1 to TRBJ2-7, with 7 nucleotides matching TRBD1. CDR3 length equals 13 residues. J was trimmed by 3 bases and V by 6 bases; bases with no gene match: 6. From germline, CDR1 is SGHRS and CDR2 YFSETQ. The DNA of the CDR3 is TGCGCCAGCACCACAGGGGCAGGCTACGAGCAGTACTTC. Protein product: CASTTGAGYEQYF. Complete variable domain (other parts from reference TRBV5-1 and TRBJ2-7): KAGVTQTPRYLIKTRGQQVTLSCSPISGHRSVSWYQQTPGQGLQFLFEYFSETQRNKGNFPGRFSGRQFSNSRSEMNVSTLELGDSALYLCASTTGAGYEQYFGPGTRLTVT.

V and J are TRBV7-2 and TRBJ1-2; 8 bases agree with TRBD1. V lost 5 bases, J lost 0 bases, and 5 bases stayed unmatched. The CDR3 runs 15 residues. The germline V gene encodes CDR1 SGHTA and CDR2 FQGNSA. The CDR3 nucleotides read TGTGCCAGCAGCCAAAGGACAGGGCCTAACTATGGCTACACCTTC. This gives the protein CASSQRTGPNYGYTF.

The genes are TRBV7-9 and TRBJ2-3; 7 positions agree with TRBD2. The V and J ends lost 5 bases and 4 bases, in that order; junction bases with no gene match: 15. The CDR3 spans 17 residues. Germline V gene data show CDR1 as SEHNR and CDR2 as FQNEAQ (reference sequence). The chain's CDR3 is CASSTGRGIGGADTQYF. The CDR3 DNA reads TGTGCCAGCAGCACGGGGCGGGGGATCGGTGGCGCAGATACGCAGTATTTT.

This rearrangement joins TRBV15 to TRBJ2-7; 9 nucleotides agree with TRBD1. This CDR3 has 17 amino acids. The germline V gene encodes CDR1 LNHNV and CDR2 YYDKDF (reference sequence). V was clipped by 4 bases and J by 7 bases; unmatched bases: 17. The CDR3 DNA follows: TGTGCCACCAGCACCGAATTGCCTCCGGGACAGGGATTGGAGCAGTACTTC. Encoded protein: CATSTELPPGQGLEQYF.

The rearrangement links TRBV27 to TRBJ1-1; D is ambiguous. Germline CDR1 MNHEY, CDR2 SMNVEV (reference sequence). With 4 bases removed from V and 5 bases from J, the gap between germline ends came to 11 bases. CDR3 size: 13 residues. DNA of the CDR3: TGTGCCAGCAGTTCCTCAGTCGTGACTGAAGCTTTCTTT. Translated: CASSSSVVTEAFF.